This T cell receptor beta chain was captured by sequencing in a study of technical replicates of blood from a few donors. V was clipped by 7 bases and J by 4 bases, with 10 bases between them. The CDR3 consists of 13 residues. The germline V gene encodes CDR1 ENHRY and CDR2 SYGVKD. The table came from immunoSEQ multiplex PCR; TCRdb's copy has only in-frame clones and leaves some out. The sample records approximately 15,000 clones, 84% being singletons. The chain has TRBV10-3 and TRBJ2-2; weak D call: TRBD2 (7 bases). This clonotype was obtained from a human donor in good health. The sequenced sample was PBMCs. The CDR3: CAIKGGVTGELFF. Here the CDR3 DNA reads TGTGCCATCAAAGGGGGGGTCACCGGGGAGCTGTTTTTT.